The clone carrying this T cell receptor (beta chain) was detected a few times. The target antigen is unknown. TCRdb recomputed calls from the 5' RACE reads with MiXCR, one row per CDR3 protein. The sample has about 130,000 distinct CDR3 sequences, about 18% seen once; the top ten hold about 5.2%. The data stem from a study of T-cell memory formation after mild COVID-19. Study-level information: Largely donor-specific TCR clusters were found. Findings and limits, study-wide: Chiefly within CM and EM were the contracting CD4+ clones; CD8+ ones were within EMRA. SARS-CoV-2 specificity of second-wave clones peaking day 37 was unconfirmed. Within pre-infection memory, some responding clones were found, suggesting cross-reactive memory joined.

This sequence was found in a man aged 18-30 years who had mild COVID-19 (a few samples of this study predate the infection). Cell type and time point are not known. Sequenced: PBMCs or a T cell subset sorted from them (not recorded which).

The CDR3 sequence is CASSLGAGGPYEQYV. CDR3 nucleotides: TGTGCCAGCAGCTTAGGGGCAGGGGGACCCTACGAGCAGTACGTC. V gene TRBV7-2 combines with J gene TRBJ2-7, with 7 bases identical to TRBD1. V lost 1 base to trimming and J lost 2 bases; unmatched junction nucleotides: 5. Looked up from germline, CDR1 is SGHTA and CDR2 is FQGNSA. The CDR3 loop spans 15 amino acids.